This T cell receptor beta chain was profiled in a study of blood T cell repertoires in COVID-19. The repertoire was sequenced with immunoSEQ multiplex PCR; TCRdb's copy has only in-frame clones and lacks some. The sample lists about 160,000 clones, roughly 80% seen once, with roughly 3.5% in the top ten. Individuals drawn from about 26 US areas were about 18 to 95 years old. With V trimmed by 6 bases and J by 4 bases, 8 bases remained unmatched. The CDR3 has 15 residues. Germline loops: CDR1 MNHEY, CDR2 SVGAGI. This clone was observed at least ten times. The TCR comes from a woman aged 55-70 years who had recovered from COVID-19. Sequenced: PBMCs or T cells enriched from blood (not recorded which). The chain uses TRBV6-5 and TRBJ1-3; the match to TRBD1 covers 8 bases. The CDR3 spells CASSSGGAEGNTIYF. In DNA, the CDR3 is TGTGCCAGCAGCTCAGGGGGCGCGGAAGGAAACACCATATATTTT.